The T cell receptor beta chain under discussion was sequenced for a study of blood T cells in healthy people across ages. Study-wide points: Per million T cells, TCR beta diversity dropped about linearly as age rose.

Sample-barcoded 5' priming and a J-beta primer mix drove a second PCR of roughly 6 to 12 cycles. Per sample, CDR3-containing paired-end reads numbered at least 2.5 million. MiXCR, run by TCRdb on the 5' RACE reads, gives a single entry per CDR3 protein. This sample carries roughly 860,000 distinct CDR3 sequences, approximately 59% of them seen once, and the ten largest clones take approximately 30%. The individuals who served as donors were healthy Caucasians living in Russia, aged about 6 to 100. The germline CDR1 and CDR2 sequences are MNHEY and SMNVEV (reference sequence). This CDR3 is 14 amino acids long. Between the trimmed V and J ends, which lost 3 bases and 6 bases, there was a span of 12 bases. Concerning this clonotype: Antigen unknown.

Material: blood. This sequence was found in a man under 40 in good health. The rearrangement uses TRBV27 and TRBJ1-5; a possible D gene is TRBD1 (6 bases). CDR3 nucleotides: TGTGCCAGCAGTTTCTCACAGGGAGGTCAGCCCCAGCATTTT. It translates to CASSFSQGGQPQHF.